These T cell receptor beta chains were read from a single sample in a study of OX40 agonist ivuxolimab in advanced cancers. Here immunoSEQ multiplex PCR was the method, and the copy in TCRdb shows in-frame clones only, minus some. The sample carries roughly 35,000 clones, approximately 92% recorded once. Sequences were derived from CD4+ or CD8+ T cells sorted from blood, sampled in a trial of the OX40 agonist ivuxolimab. These receptors all stem from an adult with an advanced solid tumor such as melanoma, head and neck, liver or kidney cancer. Both conserved end residues are part of each CDR3. The D gene is left open where the match is weak. Only part of the rows carry a size: once, few, many, or a class if the clone is expanded.

clone_size	v_call	j_call	d_call	cdr3_aa	cdr3_nt
NA	TRBV18	TRBJ2-2	NA	CASLGLTGELFF	TGTGCCAGCTTGGGACTTACCGGGGAGCTGTTTTTT
NA	TRBV12-5	TRBJ2-3	NA	CASGPPFGGGPLRATQYF	TGTGCTAGTGGTCCCCCTTTTGGGGGGGGCCCCCTCAGGGCTACGCAGTATTTT
NA	TRBV7-2	TRBJ2-3	TRBD2	CASSLPPWEGFADTQYF	TGTGCCAGCAGCTTACCTCCGTGGGAGGGGTTTGCAGATACGCAGTATTTT
NA	TRBV27	TRBJ2-7	TRBD2	CASSPGLAGADSFYEQYF	TGTGCCAGCAGCCCCGGACTAGCGGGAGCGGATTCTTTCTACGAGCAGTACTTC
NA	TRBV19	TRBJ2-7	TRBD2	CASSPSGRANEQYF	TGTGCCAGTAGTCCTAGCGGGAGGGCCAACGAGCAGTACTTC
NA	TRBV28	TRBJ1-2	NA	CASSFPPSPDGYTF	TGTGCCAGCAGTTTCCCCCCCTCACCCGATGGCTACACCTTC
NA	TRBV4-3	TRBJ1-2	NA	CASSQVLAVGQWGYTF	TGCGCCAGCAGCCAAGTGCTTGCGGTAGGGCAGTGGGGCTACACCTTC
once	TRBV27	TRBJ2-7	TRBD1	CASSRQGHYEQYF	TGTGCCAGCAGCCGACAGGGCCACTACGAGCAGTACTTC
NA	TRBV28	TRBJ1-2	NA	CASSPDRGGKDGYTF	TGTGCCAGCAGTCCTGATCGAGGGGGTAAGGATGGCTACACCTTC
NA	TRBV19	TRBJ2-7	NA	CASSIKIFGSYEQYF	TGTGCCAGTAGTATCAAGATCTTCGGTTCCTACGAGCAGTACTTC
medium-sized	TRBV10-1	TRBJ2-3	NA	CASSEFRDSTDTQYF	TGCGCCAGCAGTGAGTTCAGGGATAGCACAGATACGCAGTATTTT
once	TRBV6-5	TRBJ2-1	NA	CASSVTGTSYNEQFF	TGTGCCAGCAGTGTCACGGGAACCTCCTACAATGAGCAGTTCTTC
NA	TRBV11-2	TRBJ2-7	NA	CASSLPDEQYF	TGTGCCAGCAGCTTACCGGACGAGCAGTACTTC
NA	TRBV5-6	TRBJ2-7	NA	CASSSGVKDEQYF	TGTGCCAGCAGTTCAGGGGTCAAGGACGAGCAGTACTTC
NA	TRBV27	TRBJ1-2	NA	CASSLSWRQLRYGYTF	TGTGCCAGCAGTTTATCTTGGCGACAGTTACGCTATGGCTACACCTTC
NA	TRBV28	TRBJ1-2	NA	CASGERGAGGYTF	TGTGCCAGCGGAGAACGGGGGGCGGGAGGCTACACCTTC
once	TRBV7-9	TRBJ2-7	TRBD1	CASSSFEGTDTYEQYF	TGTGCCAGCAGCTCGTTCGAAGGGACAGATACCTACGAGCAGTACTTC
NA	TRBV27	TRBJ1-3	NA	CASSIGGSGNTIYF	TGTGCCAGCAGTATAGGGGGCTCTGGAAACACCATATATTTT
NA	TRBV12-5	TRBJ1-1	TRBD1	CASGRHRRQGLLPEAFF	TGTGCTAGTGGTAGACATCGACGACAGGGGCTGTTACCTGAAGCTTTCTTT
NA	TRBV7-9	TRBJ2-7	TRBD1	CASSPGQVYEQYF	TGTGCCAGCAGCCCCGGACAGGTCTACGAGCAGTACTTC
NA	TRBV7-6	TRBJ2-3	NA	CASSLVSQTTNFDTQYF	TGTGCCAGCAGCTTAGTCAGTCAGACGACCAATTTCGATACGCAGTATTTT
NA	TRBV7-9	TRBJ1-5	NA	CASSPGTPVLPQHF	TGTGCCAGCAGCCCCGGGACCCCGGTCCTGCCCCAGCATTTT
NA	TRBV5-6	TRBJ1-5	NA	CASSPRGNQPQHF	TGTGCCAGCAGCCCCAGGGGTAATCAGCCCCAGCATTTT
NA	TRBV9	TRBJ2-5	NA	CASSPQQGGYGETQYF	TGTGCCAGCAGCCCGCAACAGGGGGGGTATGGGGAGACCCAGTACTTC
once	TRBV9	TRBJ2-7	TRBD2	CASSVGVSGTITYEQYF	TGTGCCAGCAGCGTAGGAGTTAGCGGGACTATCACCTACGAGCAGTACTTC
NA	TRBV29-1	TRBJ1-1	NA	CSVEDPRNTEAFF	TGCAGCGTTGAAGATCCCAGGAACACTGAAGCTTTCTTT
NA	TRBV6-6	TRBJ2-1	TRBD2	CASSTLAGGPNEQFF	TGTGCCAGCAGTACCTTAGCGGGAGGGCCGAATGAGCAGTTCTTC
NA	TRBV2	TRBJ2-1	NA	CASSSYNEQFF	TGTGCCAGCAGTTCCTACAATGAGCAGTTCTTC
once	TRBV10-3	TRBJ1-2	NA	CAISVPPNDGYTF	TGTGCCATCAGTGTGCCGCCTAATGATGGCTACACCTTC